This T cell receptor beta chain was observed in a study of blood T cell repertoires in COVID-19. Some clones are missing from TCRdb's copy, which holds only in-frame ones; the method was immunoSEQ multiplex PCR. The sample contains 70,000 to 85,000 clones, 85% to 90% of which appear only once. The CDR3 is made up of 13 amino acids. Germline CDR1 reads GTSNPN; CDR2 reads SVGIG (reference sequence). Germline trimming cut 5 bases from V and 8 bases from J; bases unmatched to any gene: 11. The sequencing input was peripheral blood. The J gene is TRBJ1-2, the V gene TRBV30, with TRBD1 matching over 7 bases. The receptor was isolated from a woman aged 80 or older in a cohort sampled during active or convalescent COVID-19. The CDR3 region is CAWQDRYFSGYTF. As DNA, the CDR3 is TGTGCCTGGCAGGACAGGTACTTCTCGGGCTACACCTTC. The whole variable domain, filled in from reference TRBV30 and TRBJ1-2, reads SQTIHQWPATLVQPVGSPLSLECTVEGTSNPNLYWYRQAAGRGLQLLFYSVGIGQISSEVPQNLSASRPQDRQFILSSKKLLLSDSGFYLCAWQDRYFSGYTFGSGTRLTVV.